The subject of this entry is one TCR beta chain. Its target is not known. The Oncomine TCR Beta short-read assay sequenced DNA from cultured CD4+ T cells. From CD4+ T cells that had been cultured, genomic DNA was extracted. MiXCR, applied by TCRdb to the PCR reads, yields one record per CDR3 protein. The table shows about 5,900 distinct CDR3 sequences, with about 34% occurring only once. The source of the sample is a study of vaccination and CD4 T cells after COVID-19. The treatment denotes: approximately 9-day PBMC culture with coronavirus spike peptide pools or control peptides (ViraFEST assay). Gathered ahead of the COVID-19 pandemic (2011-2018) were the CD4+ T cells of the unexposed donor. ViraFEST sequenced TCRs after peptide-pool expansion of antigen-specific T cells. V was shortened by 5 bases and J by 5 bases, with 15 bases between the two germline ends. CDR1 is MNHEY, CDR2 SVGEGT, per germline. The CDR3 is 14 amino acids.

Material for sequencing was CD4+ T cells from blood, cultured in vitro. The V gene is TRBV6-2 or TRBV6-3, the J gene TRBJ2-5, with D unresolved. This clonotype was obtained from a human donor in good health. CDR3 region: CASSRWGTEETQYF. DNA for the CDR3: TGTGCCAGCAGTCGTTGGGGAACCGAGGAGACCCAGTACTTC.